One and the same sample provided the 7 T cell receptor beta chains below, sequenced in a study of CD8+CD57+ T cells in acquired aplastic anemia. Patients who underwent sequencing had shown CD8+CD57+ cell expansion by flow cytometry. CDR3 and TCR beta VDJ profiling relied on a genomic DNA template. TCRdb redid the calling of the reads with MiXCR, one entry per CDR3 protein. The sample lists 160,000 or so distinct CDR3 sequences, more than 40% seen once, with 25% to 35% in the top ten. The material sequenced was sorted CD4+, CD8+, or CD8+CD57+ T cells (not recorded which) from PBMCs. These receptor sequences come from a human donor with aplastic anemia.

This clonotype was seen repeatedly, ten times or more. The chain uses TRBV15 and TRBJ1-5; D perhaps matches TRBD1 (5 bases). Germline lookup yields CDR1 LNHNV and CDR2 YYDKDF (reference sequence). The CDR3 extends over 18 amino acids. V was trimmed by 1 base and J by 4 bases, leaving 20 bases between them. CDR3 nucleotides: TGTGCCACCAGCAGAGCCCTATCCCAGGGAAACATAAATCAGCCCCAGCATTTT. This encodes CATSRALSQGNINQPQHF.

The chain has TRBV5-1 and TRBJ2-7, with 8 positions matching TRBD1. J lost 6 bases, V lost 0 bases, and 5 bases had no gene match. This CDR3 has 14 residues. CDR1 is SGHRS, CDR2 YFSETQ, per germline. CDR3 region: CASSLVGTGFEQYF. The CDR3 DNA reads TGCGCCAGCAGCTTGGTTGGGACAGGTTTCGAGCAGTACTTC.

The genes are TRBV19 and TRBJ2-3; unclear D gene. Trimming removed 9 bases at V and 1 base at J, with 11 bases between. The CDR3 extends over 13 amino acids. Germline lookup yields CDR1 LNHDA and CDR2 SQIVND (reference sequence). CDR3 region: CASAVVGTDTQYF. The DNA for the CDR3 is TGTGCCAGCGCGGTCGTCGGCACAGATACGCAGTATTTT.

J is TRBJ2-3 and V is TRBV24-1; 8 nucleotides agree with TRBD2. CDR3 length: 14 residues. Trimming cost V 4 bases and J 1 base; bases outside gene matches: 0. The V gene's germline CDR1 is KGHDR and CDR2 SFDVKD. CDR3 residues: CATSERGGTDTQYF. The CDR3 DNA is TGTGCCACCAGTGAGCGGGGGGGCACAGATACGCAGTATTTT.

CDR3 region: CASRLGAGGAETQYF. The CDR3, as DNA: TGTGCCAGCAGGCTCGGAGCGGGAGGAGCAGAGACCCAGTACTTC. This chain links TRBV2 with TRBJ2-5; 9 bases agree with TRBD2. Germline V gives CDR1 SNHLY, CDR2 FYNNEI. This CDR3 contains 15 residues. V lost 6 bases to trimming and J lost 4 bases; unmatched junction nucleotides: 9.

This chain's CDR3 is CASSARGGYEQYF. CDR3 DNA sequence: TGTGCCAGCAGCGCCCGTGGGGGCTACGAGCAGTACTTC. The chain carries TRBV7-6 and TRBJ2-7, with D perhaps being TRBD1 or TRBD2 (5 bases each). Germline V CDR1 and CDR2: SGHVS, FNYEAQ. V was shortened by 5 bases and J by 3 bases, with 11 bases between the two germline ends. CDR3 length: 13 residues.

This clonotype showed up just once. The genes are TRBV6-1 and TRBJ1-6; the D is unclear. Germline V CDR1 and CDR2: MNHNS, SASEGT. Trimming removed 7 bases from V and 6 bases from J, with 4 bases in between. The CDR3 covers 11 residues. In nucleotides, the CDR3 is TGTGCCAGCAATGGTAATTCACCCCTCCACTTT. The encoded protein is CASNGNSPLHF.